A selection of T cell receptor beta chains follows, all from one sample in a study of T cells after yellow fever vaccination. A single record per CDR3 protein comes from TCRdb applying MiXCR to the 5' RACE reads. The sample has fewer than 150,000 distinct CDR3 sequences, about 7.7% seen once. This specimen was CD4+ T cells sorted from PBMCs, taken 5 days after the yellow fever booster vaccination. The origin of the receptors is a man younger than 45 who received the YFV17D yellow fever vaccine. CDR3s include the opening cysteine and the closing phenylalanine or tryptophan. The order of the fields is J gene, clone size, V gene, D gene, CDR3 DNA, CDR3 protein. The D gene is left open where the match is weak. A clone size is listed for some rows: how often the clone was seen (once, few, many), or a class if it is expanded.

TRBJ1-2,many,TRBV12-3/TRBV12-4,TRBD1,TGTGCCAGCAGTCCAGGGACAGGGGGCGCCCCTACCTTC,CASSPGTGGAPTF
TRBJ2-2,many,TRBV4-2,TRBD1,TGTGCCAGCAGCCAGAGCCTACAGGGGCGGGAGCTGTTTTTT,CASSQSLQGRELFF
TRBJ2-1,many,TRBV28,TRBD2,TGTGCCAGCAGTGGAGTTAGAGCGGGAGCTTCCTACAATGAGCAGTTCTTC,CASSGVRAGASYNEQFF
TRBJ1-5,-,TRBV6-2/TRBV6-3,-,TGTGCCAGCAGTTACTCTGGGACACTCAAGGATCGGCCCCAGCATTTT,CASSYSGTLKDRPQHF
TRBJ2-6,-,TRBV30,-,TGTGCCTGGACCCAAGTCCCCTCTGGGGCCAACGTCCTGACTTTC,CAWTQVPSGANVLTF
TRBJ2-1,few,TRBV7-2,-,TGTGCCAGCAGCCCACAGGGCGCCTTAGGGGGACTGTTCTTC,CASSPQGALGGLFF
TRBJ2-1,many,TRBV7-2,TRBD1,TGTGCCAGCAGCCTGGGACAGAAGCAGTTCTTC,CASSLGQKQFF
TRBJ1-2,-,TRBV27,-,TGTGCCAGCAGTTTTACCAACTATGGCTACACCTTC,CASSFTNYGYTF
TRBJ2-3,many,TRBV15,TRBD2,TGTGCCACCAGCAGAGATCCGACGGGAGGGGGAGATACGCAGTATTTT,CATSRDPTGGGDTQYF
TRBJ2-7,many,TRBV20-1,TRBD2,TGCAGTGCTAGATCGGGACTAGCGAATGCCTACGAGCAGTACTTC,CSARSGLANAYEQYF
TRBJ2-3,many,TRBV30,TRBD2,TGTGCTTGGAGACGACTAGCGGAGCTTTACACAGATACGCAGTATTTT,CAWRRLAELYTDTQYF
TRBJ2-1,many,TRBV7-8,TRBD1,TGTGCCAGCAGCTTCACAGGGGGCCCCTACAATGAGCAGTTCTTC,CASSFTGGPYNEQFF
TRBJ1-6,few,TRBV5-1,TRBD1,TGCGCCAGCAGCTGGGGGCCTCGAACCGGACAGGGCCCAAATTCACCCCTCCACTTT,CASSWGPRTGQGPNSPLHF
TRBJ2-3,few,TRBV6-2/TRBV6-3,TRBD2,TGTGCCAGCAGTGGACTAGCGGGAGTTCGTTCAGATACGCAGTATTTT,CASSGLAGVRSDTQYF
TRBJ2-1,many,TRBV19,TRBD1,TGTGCCAGTAGTATCCCGGGACAGGGTGGTTATGAGCAGTTCTTC,CASSIPGQGGYEQFF
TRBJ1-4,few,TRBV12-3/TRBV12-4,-,TGTGCCAGCAGGGCGTATGAAAAACTGTTTTTT,CASRAYEKLFF
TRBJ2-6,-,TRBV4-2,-,TGTGCCAGCAGCCAAGAGAAGGGTTCGTCTGGGGCCAACGTCCTGACTTTC,CASSQEKGSSGANVLTF
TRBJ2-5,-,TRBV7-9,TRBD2,TGTGCCAGCAGCAGTCTCGGGGGGGAGACCCAGTACTTC,CASSSLGGETQYF
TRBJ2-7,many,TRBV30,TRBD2,TGTGCCTGGAGTGTAGGGCTAGCGGGAGACGAGCAGTACTTC,CAWSVGLAGDEQYF
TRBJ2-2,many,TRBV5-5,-,TGTGCCAGCAGCTTGGGGTGGAGCCACCGGGAGCTGTTTTTT,CASSLGWSHRELFF
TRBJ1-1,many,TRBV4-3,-,TGCGCCAGCAGCCAAGATTGGCAGGCGACGCTGGGTCGGAACACTGAAGCTTTCTTT,CASSQDWQATLGRNTEAFF
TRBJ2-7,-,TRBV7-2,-,TGTGCCAGCAGCCCCCTCGCGGGCTCCTACGAGCAGTACTTC,CASSPLAGSYEQYF
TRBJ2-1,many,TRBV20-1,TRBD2,TGCAGTGCTAGAGGGCTAGCGGGAGGGTTAGGGCAGTTCTTC,CSARGLAGGLGQFF
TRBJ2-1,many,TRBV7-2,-,TGTGCCAGCCAGGGGGACTTTTACAATGAGCAGTTCTTC,CASQGDFYNEQFF
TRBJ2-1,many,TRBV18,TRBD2,TGTGCCAGCTCACCATGGGGACTAGCAACACCCGGAGACTCCTACAATGAGCAGTTCTTC,CASSPWGLATPGDSYNEQFF
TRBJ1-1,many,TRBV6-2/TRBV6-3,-,TGTGCCACATCGTTTTTGGTGAACACTGAAGCTTTCTTT,CATSFLVNTEAFF
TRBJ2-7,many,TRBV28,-,TGTGCCACAAGTTCCTATTACCCCTACGAGCAGTACTTC,CATSSYYPYEQYF
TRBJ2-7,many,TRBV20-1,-,TGCAGTGCTAGAGATCAAGAGAAGGGTTCCGAGCAGTACTTC,CSARDQEKGSEQYF
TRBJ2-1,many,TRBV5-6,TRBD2,TGTGCCAGCAGCTGGGGGAGCGGGACTCGGGAGCAGTTCTTC,CASSWGSGTREQFF
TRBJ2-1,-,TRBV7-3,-,TGTGCCAGCAGCTTAAGTGATTACAATGAGCAGTTCTTC,CASSLSDYNEQFF
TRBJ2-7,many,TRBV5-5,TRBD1,TGTGCCAGCAGCTGGGACAGAAGGGAGCAGTACTTC,CASSWDRREQYF
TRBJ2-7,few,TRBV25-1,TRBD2,TGTGCCAGCAGTGATGCGGGAGGGCCCCACGAGCAGTACTTC,CASSDAGGPHEQYF
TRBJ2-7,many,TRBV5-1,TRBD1,TGCGCCAGCAGCTTGGTGACAGGGTCCTACGAGCAGTACTTC,CASSLVTGSYEQYF
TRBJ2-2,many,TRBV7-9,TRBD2,TGTGCCAGCCTAACCGCAGCGGGAGTCACCGGGGAGCTGTTTTTT,CASLTAAGVTGELFF
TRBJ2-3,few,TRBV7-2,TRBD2,TGTGCCAGCAGCCCCATTTTTCTAGCGGGAAGGACAGATACGCAGTATTTT,CASSPIFLAGRTDTQYF
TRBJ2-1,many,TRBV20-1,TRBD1,TGCTCCCCGAAAGGGGGCGGGCAAAGGGCCAGTGAGCAGTTCTTC,CSPKGGGQRASEQFF
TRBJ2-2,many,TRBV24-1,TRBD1,TGTGCCACCAGTGATATCGACAGGGGTTACACCGGGGAGCTGTTTTTT,CATSDIDRGYTGELFF
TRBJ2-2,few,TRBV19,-,TGTGCCAGTAGTATCGGGACATTTACCGGGGAGCTGTTTTTT,CASSIGTFTGELFF
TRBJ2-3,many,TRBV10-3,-,TGTGCCATCAGTGAGTCTCGGACGCCGGCAGATACGCAGTATTTT,CAISESRTPADTQYF
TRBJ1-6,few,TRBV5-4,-,TGTGCCAGCAGCTTGGCTGTCACCTCTCTAAGCTCCTATAATTCACCCCTCCACTTT,CASSLAVTSLSSYNSPLHF
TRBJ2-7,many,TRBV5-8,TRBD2,TGTGCCAGCAGCTCCCTCTCTACCCTAGCGGGAGGCGGCGAGCAGTACTTC,CASSSLSTLAGGGEQYF
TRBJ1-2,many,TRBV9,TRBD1,TGTGCCAGCAGCGTAGGAGGACAGGGGCGCGTTGGCTACACCTTC,CASSVGGQGRVGYTF
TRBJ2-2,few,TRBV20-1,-,TGCAGTGCTCCAGACCAGCGGAAGAACACCGGGGAGCTGTTTTTT,CSAPDQRKNTGELFF